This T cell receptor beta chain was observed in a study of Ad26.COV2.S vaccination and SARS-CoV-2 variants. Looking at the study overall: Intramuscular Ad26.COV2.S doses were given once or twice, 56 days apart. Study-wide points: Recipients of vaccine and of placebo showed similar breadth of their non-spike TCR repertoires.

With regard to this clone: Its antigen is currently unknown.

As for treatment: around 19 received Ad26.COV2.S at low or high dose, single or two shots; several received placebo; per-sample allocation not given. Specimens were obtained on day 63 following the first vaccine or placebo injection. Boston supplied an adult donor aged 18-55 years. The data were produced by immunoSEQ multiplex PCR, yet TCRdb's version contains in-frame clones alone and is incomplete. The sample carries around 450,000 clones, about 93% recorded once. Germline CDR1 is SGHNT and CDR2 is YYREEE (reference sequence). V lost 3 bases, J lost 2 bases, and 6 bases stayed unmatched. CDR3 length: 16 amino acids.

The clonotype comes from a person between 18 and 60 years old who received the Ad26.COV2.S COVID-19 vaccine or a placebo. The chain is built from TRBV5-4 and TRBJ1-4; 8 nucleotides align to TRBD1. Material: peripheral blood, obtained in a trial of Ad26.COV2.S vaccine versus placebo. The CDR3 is CASSSDRALTNEKLFF. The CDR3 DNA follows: TGTGCCAGCAGCTCGGACAGGGCCTTGACTAATGAAAAACTGTTTTTT.